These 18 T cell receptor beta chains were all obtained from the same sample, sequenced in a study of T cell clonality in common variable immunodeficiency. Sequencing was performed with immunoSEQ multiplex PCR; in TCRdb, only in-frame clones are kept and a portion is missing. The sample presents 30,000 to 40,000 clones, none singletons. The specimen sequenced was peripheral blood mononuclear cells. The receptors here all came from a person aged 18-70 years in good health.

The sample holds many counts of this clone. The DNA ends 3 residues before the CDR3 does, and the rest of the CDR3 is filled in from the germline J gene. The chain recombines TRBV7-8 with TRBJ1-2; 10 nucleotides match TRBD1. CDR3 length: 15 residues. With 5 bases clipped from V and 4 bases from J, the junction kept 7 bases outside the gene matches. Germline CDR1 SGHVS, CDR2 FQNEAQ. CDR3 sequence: CASSPDRGPTYGYTF. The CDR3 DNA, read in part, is TGTGCCAGCAGCCCCGACAGGGGGCCGACCTATGGC.

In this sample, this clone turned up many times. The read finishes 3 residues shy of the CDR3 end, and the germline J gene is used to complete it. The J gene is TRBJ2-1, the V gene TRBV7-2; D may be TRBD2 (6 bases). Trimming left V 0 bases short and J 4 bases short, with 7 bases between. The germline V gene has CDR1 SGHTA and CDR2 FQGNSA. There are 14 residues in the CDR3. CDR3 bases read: TGTGCCAGCAGCTTAGCGGGGGGTTACAATGAG. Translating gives CASSLAGGYNE. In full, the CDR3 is CASSLAGGYNEQFF.

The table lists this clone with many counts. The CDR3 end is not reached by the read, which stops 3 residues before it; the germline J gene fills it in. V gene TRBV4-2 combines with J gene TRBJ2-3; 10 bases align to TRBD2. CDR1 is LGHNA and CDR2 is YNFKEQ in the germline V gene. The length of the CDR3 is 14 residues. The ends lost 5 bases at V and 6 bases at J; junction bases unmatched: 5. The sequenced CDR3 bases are TGTGCCAGCAGCGCGAGCGGGAGGGCGGATACG. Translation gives CASSASGRADT. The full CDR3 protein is CASSASGRADTQYF.

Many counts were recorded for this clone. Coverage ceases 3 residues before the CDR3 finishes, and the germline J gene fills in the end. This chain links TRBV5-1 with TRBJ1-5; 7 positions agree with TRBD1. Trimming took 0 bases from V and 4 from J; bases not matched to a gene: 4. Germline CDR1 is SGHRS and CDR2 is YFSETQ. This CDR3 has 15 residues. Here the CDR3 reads CASSLAGTANQPQHF. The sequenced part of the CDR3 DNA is TGCGCCAGCAGCTTGGCCGGGACAGCTAATCAGCCC.

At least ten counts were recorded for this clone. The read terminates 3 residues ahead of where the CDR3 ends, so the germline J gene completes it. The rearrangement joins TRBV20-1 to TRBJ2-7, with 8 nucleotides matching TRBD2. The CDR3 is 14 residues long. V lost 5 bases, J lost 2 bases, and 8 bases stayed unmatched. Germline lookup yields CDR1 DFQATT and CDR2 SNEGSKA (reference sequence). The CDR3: CSALGPAGAYEQYF. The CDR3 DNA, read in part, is TGCAGTGCTCTAGGTCCAGCGGGAGCCTACGAG.

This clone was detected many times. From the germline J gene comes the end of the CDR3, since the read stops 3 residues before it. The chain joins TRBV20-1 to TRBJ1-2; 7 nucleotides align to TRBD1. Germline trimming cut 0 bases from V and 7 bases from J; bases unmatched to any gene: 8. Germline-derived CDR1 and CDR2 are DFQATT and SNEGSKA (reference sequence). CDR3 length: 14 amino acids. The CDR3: CSARDSRGIGGYTF. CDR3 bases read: TGCAGTGCTAGAGATAGCAGGGGGATCGGTGGC.

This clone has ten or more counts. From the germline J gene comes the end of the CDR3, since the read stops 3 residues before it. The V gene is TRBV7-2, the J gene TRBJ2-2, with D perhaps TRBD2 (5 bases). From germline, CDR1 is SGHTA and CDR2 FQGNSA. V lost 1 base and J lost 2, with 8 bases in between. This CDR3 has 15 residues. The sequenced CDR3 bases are TGTGCCAGCAGCTTAGGGACTCCAAACACCGGGGAG. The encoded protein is CASSLGTPNTGE. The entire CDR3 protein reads CASSLGTPNTGELFF.

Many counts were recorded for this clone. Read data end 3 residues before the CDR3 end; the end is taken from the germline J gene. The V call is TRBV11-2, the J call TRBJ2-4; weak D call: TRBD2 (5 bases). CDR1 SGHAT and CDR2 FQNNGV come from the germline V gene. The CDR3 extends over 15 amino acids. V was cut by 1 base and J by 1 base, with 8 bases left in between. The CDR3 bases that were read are TGTGCCAGCAGCTTAGTCCGAGGGGCCAAAAACATT. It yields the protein CASSLVRGAKNI. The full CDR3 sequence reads CASSLVRGAKNIQYF.

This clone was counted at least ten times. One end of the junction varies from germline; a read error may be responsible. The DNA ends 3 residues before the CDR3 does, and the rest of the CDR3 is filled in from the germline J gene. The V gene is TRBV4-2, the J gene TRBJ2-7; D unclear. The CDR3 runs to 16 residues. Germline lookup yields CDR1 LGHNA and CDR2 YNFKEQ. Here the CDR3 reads CASSQGISWVSYEQYF. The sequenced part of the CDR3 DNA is TGCGCCAGCAGCCAAGGTATTAGCTGGGTTTCCTACGAG.

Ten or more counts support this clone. CDR3 DNA, as far as it was read: TGCAGTGCCGCGACTAGCGGGGGGACCGCAGGCACAGATACG. The encoded protein is CSAATSGGTAGTDT. From start to end, the CDR3 is CSAATSGGTAGTDTQYF. The V gene is TRBV20-1, the J gene TRBJ2-3; the match to TRBD2 covers 13 bases. Coverage ceases 3 residues before the CDR3 finishes, and the germline J gene fills in the end. The J segment lost 1 base and the V segment lost 6 bases, leaving 10 bases of the junction unmatched. The germline V gene has CDR1 DFQATT and CDR2 SNEGSKA (reference sequence). This CDR3 has 17 residues.

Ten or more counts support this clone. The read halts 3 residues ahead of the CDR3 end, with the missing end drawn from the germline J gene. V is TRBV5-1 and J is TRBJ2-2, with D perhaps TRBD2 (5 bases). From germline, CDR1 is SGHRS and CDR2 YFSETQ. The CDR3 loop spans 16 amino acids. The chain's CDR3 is CASAGGVPGGNEKLFF. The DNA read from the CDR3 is TGCGCCAGCGCAGGAGGAGTCCCCGGTGGTAATGAAAAG.

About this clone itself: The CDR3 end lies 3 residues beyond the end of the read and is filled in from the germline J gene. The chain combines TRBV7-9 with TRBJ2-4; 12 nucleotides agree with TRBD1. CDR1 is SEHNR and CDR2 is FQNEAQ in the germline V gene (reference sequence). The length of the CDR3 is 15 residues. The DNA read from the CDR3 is TGTGCCAGCAGCCCGGTGGGACAGGGGGCCAGTGGT. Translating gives CASSPVGQGASG. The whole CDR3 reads CASSPVGQGASGQYF.

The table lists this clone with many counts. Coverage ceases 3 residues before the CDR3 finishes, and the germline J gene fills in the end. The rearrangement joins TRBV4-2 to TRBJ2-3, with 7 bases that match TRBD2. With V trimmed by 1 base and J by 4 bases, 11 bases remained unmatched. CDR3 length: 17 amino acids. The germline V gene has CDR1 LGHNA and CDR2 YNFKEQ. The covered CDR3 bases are TGTGCCAGCAGCCAAGTACCGAGCGGGAAAGGGGCAGATACG. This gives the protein CASSQVPSGKGADT. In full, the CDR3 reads CASSQVPSGKGADTQYF.

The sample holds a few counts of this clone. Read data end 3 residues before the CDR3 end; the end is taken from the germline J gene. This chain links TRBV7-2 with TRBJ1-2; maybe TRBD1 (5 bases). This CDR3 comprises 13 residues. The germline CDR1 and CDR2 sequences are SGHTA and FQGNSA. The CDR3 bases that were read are TGTGCCAGCAGCTCAAGGACGGGACTCGGG. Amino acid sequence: CASSSRTGLG. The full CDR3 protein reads CASSSRTGLGYTF. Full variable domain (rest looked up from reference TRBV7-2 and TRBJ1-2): GAGVSQSPSNKVTEKGKDVELRCDPISGHTALYWYRQSLGQGLEFLIYFQGNSAPDKSGLPSDRFSAERTGGSVSTLTIQRTQQEDSAVYLCASSSRTGLGYTFGSGTRLTVV.

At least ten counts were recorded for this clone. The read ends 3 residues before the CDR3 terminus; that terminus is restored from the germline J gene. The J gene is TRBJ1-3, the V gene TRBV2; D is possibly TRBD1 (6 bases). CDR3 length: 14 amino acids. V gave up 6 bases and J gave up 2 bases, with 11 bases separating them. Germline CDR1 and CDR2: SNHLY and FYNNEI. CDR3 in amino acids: CASRPQGPGNTIYF. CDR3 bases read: TGTGCCAGCAGACCACAGGGCCCTGGAAACACC.

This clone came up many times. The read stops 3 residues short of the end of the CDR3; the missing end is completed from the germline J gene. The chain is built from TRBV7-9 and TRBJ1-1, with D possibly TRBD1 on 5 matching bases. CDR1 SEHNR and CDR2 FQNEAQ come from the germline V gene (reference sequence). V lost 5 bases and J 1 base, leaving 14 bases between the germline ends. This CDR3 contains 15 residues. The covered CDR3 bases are TGTGCCAGCAGCCCCGAGGGGCAGGCGAACACTGAA. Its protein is CASSPEGQANTE. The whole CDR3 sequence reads CASSPEGQANTEAFF.

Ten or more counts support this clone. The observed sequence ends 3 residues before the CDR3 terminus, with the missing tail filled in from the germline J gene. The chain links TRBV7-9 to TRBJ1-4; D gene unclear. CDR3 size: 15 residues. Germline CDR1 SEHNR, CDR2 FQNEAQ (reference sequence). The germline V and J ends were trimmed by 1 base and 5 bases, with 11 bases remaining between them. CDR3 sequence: CASSLGLPRNEKLFF. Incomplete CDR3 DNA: TGTGCCAGCAGCTTAGGGTTGCCGAGGAATGAAAAA.

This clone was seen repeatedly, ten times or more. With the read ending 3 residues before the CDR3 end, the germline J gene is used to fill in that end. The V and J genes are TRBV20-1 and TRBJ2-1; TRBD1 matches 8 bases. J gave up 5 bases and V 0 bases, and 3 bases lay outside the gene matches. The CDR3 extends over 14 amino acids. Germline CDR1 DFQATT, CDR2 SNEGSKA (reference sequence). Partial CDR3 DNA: TGCAGTGCTAGAGATGGACAGGGCCACAATGAG. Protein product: CSARDGQGHNE. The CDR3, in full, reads CSARDGQGHNEQFF.